The TCR beta chain described here comes from a study of control samples from healthy donors and cancer patients. V was trimmed by 3 bases and J by 7 bases, leaving 17 bases between them. CDR1 is LGHDT and CDR2 is YNNKEL in the germline V gene (reference sequence). There are 15 residues in the CDR3. Using immunoSEQ multiplex PCR, the repertoire was profiled, and TCRdb retains in-frame clones only, with some absent. The sample holds roughly 63,000 clones, more than 85% seen once. The rearrangement links TRBV3-1 (or the pseudogene TRBV3-2) to TRBJ2-3; D might be TRBD2 (7 bases). The sequencing sample was made of PBMCs. This sequence originates from a man aged 40-49 years with colorectal cancer. The DNA for the CDR3 is TGTGCCAGCAGCCAGGGGGGGCAGGGGAAGTATACGCAGTATTTT. Translating it yields CASSQGGQGKYTQYF.